The clone carrying this T cell receptor beta chain was detected a few times. Each CDR3 protein is one row after TCRdb ran MiXCR on the 5' RACE reads. The sample consists of hundreds of thousands of distinct CDR3 sequences, approximately 13% of them appearing once. This entry comes from a study of identical twins. The V and J ends lost 3 bases and 4 bases respectively, with 17 bases between them. The V gene's germline CDR1 is SGHRS and CDR2 YFSETQ. The CDR3 has 16 residues. These data were also reused for a study on yellow fever vaccine responses in identical twins. Turning to that study: Reportedly, the response of twins' T cells to the vaccine seemed partly convergent, partly personalized.

The source is a woman in her late teens or twenties in good health. The chain links TRBV5-1 to TRBJ1-3; no firm D call. The sample comprised PBMCs. CDR3 residues: CASSSSVALAGNTIYF. In nucleotides, the CDR3 is TGCGCCAGCAGCTCGTCGGTGGCCCTGGCAGGAAACACCATATATTTT.